The clone carrying this T cell receptor beta chain was seen a few times. This sample stems from a study of graft-versus-host responses after intestinal transplantation. Per the germline V gene, CDR1 is SEHNR and CDR2 is FQNEAQ (reference sequence). Trimming removed 0 bases from V and 2 bases from J, with 11 bases in between. The CDR3 is 16 residues long. 200,000 CFSE-labeled responder cells were plated with 200,000 irradiated, violet-dye-labeled stimulator cells. Sorting was performed after the reaction on proliferating CFSE-low CD3+CD4+ and CD3+CD8+ responders. The protocol was immunoSEQ multiplex PCR, while the TCRdb copy is restricted to in-frame clones and leaves out a portion. The sample yields approximately 15,000 clones, approximately 36% seen once.

Material: alloreactive CD8+ T cells from a mixed lymphocyte reaction culture, obtained before intestinal transplant. As for subset: CFSE-low proliferating T cells sorted from roughly six-day pre-transplant mixed lymphocyte reaction (GvH or HvG direction). The rearrangement links TRBV7-9 to TRBJ1-3; TRBD1 is a possible D gene (5 bases). This sequence originates from a human patient who received an intestinal transplant. The CDR3: CASSLAPGGTGNTIYF. As DNA, the CDR3 is TGTGCCAGCAGCTTAGCGCCCGGGGGGACTGGAAACACCATATATTTT.